This T cell receptor beta chain was found in a study of a mutant IDH1 vaccine in newly diagnosed glioma. The overall study: Pretreatment consisted of radiotherapy, temozolomide, or both, with most receiving both. Regarding the study as a whole: It seemed that pseudoprogression was not linked to changes in the top peripheral T cell clonotypes.

Time point specified: week 35, safety follow-up. Each vaccine dose was 300 ug of mutant IDH1 20-mer peptide, with topical imiquimod. Tumors from donors were new WHO grade 3 or 4 IDH1-mutant astrocytomas with ATRX loss. Profiled with immunoSEQ multiplex PCR; TCRdb holds only in-frame clones, not every one. The data show 45,000 to 55,000 clones, with roughly 84% seen just once and more than 6.5% held by the top ten. Remarks on this clone: No antigen is known for it.

The CDR3 contains 14 residues. Germline V gene data show CDR1 as PRHDT and CDR2 as FYEKMQ (reference sequence). V was pared by 1 base and J by 2 bases, with 9 bases between. The chain carries TRBV13 and TRBJ2-7; D remains ambiguous. The source material was PBMCs, sampled from a glioma patient whose treatment included an IDH1 peptide vaccine. This receptor was taken from a man between 40 and 49 years old with glioma. The CDR3 nucleotides are TGTGCCAGCAGCTTAGAAAGGTCGACCTACGAGCAGTACTTC. Its translation: CASSLERSTYEQYF. The whole variable domain, remainder taken from reference TRBV13 and TRBJ2-7, is AAGVIQSPRHLIKEKRETATLKCYPIPRHDTVYWYQQGPGQDPQFLISFYEKMQSDKGSIPDRFSAQQFSDYHSELNMSSLELGDSALYFCASSLERSTYEQYFGPGTRLTVT.